This TCR beta chain was found in a study of identical twins. Study-level findings and limits: The more abundant beta clonotypes in cord blood had fewer insertions, and memory repertoires did not show this.

CDR3 length equals 12 residues. Germline assignment: CDR1 SGHVS and CDR2 FQNEAQ. The ends were cut back, 3 bases at V and 6 bases at J, with 6 bases in the middle. This clonotype was picked up many times. Its antigen is as yet unknown. TCRdb itself ran the 5' RACE reads through MiXCR, one entry per CDR3 protein. The data contain just under 550,000 distinct CDR3 sequences, roughly 15% of them seen just once; the ten biggest clones take up less than 0.5%. These records were also assigned to another study, of yellow fever vaccine responses in identical twins. From that report: Twins reportedly showed a vaccine T cell response that seemed partly convergent and partly personalized.

The sequence derives from a woman aged 18-29 years in good health. Source material: CD4+ T cells sorted from blood. The V gene is TRBV7-8, the J gene TRBJ2-4; no reliable D call. The CDR3 DNA follows: TGTGCCAGCAGCTTCCCGGGAAACATTCAGTACTTC. Translated, it gives CASSFPGNIQYF.